These 13 T cell receptor beta chains originate from one sample sequenced in a study of blood T cell repertoires in COVID-19 (dated by TCRdb to about 2020). The library came from the immunoSEQ multiplex PCR assay. TCRdb carries this immuneACCESS record with in-frame sequences only. Its versions omit some clonotypes, under half of them owing to an unresolved V gene in the studies checked, with the rest unexplained. Here the sample has some 150,000 clones; 80% to 90% occur a single time. The ten most abundant clones make up roughly 8.9% of the sample. Sequencing was performed on peripheral blood. The origin of the receptors is a woman in her forties or fifties with acute or convalescent COVID-19.

This clone was seen more than once but under ten times. The CDR3 DNA reads TGTGCCAGCTCATTACAGGGTGGGACTGAAGCTTTCTTT. Its protein product is CASSLQGGTEAFF. This chain links TRBV18 with TRBJ1-1; a weak D match, TRBD1 (6 bases). CDR3 length: 13 residues. Deletions cut 5 bases from V and 5 bases from J, with 12 bases between. The germline gives CDR1 KGHSH, CDR2 LQKENI.

The CDR3 coding sequence is TGCGCCAGCAGCCAAGCCGGGACTAGACAAGAGACCCAGTACTTC. Protein product: CASSQAGTRQETQYF. The gene calls are TRBV5-1 and TRBJ2-5, with TRBD2 identical over 8 bases. Germline CDR1 reads SGHRS; CDR2 reads YFSETQ. Trimming cost V 4 bases and J 2 bases; bases outside gene matches: 7. This CDR3 comprises 15 residues.

V gene TRBV7-6 combines with J gene TRBJ1-5; D not certain. V lost 6 bases and J 3 bases, leaving 9 bases between the germline ends. From germline, CDR1 is SGHVS and CDR2 FNYEAQ. CDR3 length: 13 residues. The CDR3 here is CASSPGINQPQHF. In nucleotides, the CDR3 is TGTGCCAGCAGTCCGGGGATCAATCAGCCCCAGCATTTT.

The chain combines TRBV25-1 with TRBJ1-2, with 7 bases lining up with TRBD1. V gave up 3 bases and J gave up 1 base; unmatched junction bases: 8. The CDR3 length is 16 residues. The V gene's germline CDR1 is MGHDK and CDR2 SYGVNS. The DNA of the CDR3 is TGTGCCAGCAGTGATCTAGGGGGCCCTGATAACTATGGCTACACCTTC. Encoded protein: CASSDLGGPDNYGYTF.

The chain uses TRBV6-6 and TRBJ2-5; the match to TRBD2 covers 8 bases. The CDR3 spans 15 residues. Germline assignment: CDR1 MNHNY and CDR2 SVGAGI (reference sequence). The ends lost 2 bases at V and 4 bases at J; junction bases unmatched: 6. The CDR3 nucleotides read TGTGCCAGCAGTTACGGGACTAGTAAAGGAGAGACCCAGTACTTC. Amino acid sequence: CASSYGTSKGETQYF.

The V and J genes are TRBV5-1 and TRBJ1-4; 9 bases fit TRBD1. The V gene end was trimmed by 4 bases and the J gene end by 8 bases; junction bases not matched to a gene: 9. This CDR3 region has 15 residues. Germline-derived CDR1 and CDR2 are SGHRS and YFSETQ. CDR3 in amino acids: CASSDVQGAREKLFF. CDR3 nucleotide sequence: TGCGCCAGCAGCGATGTACAGGGGGCGAGGGAAAAACTGTTTTTT.

Turning to this clone: The conserved phenylalanine or tryptophan normally closing the CDR3 is absent here, so this likely arose from a read error. It is unclear where the CDR3 begins or ends on the DNA, so no DNA is shown, and the CDR3 is as TCRdb lists it. The CDR3 loop reads CSASRGGEVRL. V is TRBV20-1 and J is TRBJ2-7; the table's TRBD2 call for D was not verified on the DNA. The CDR3 contains 11 residues when both ends are counted. The germline CDR1 and CDR2 sequences are DFQATT and SNEGSKA (reference sequence).

The chain couples TRBV5-4 to TRBJ1-2; 8 positions match TRBD1. V was pared by 4 bases and J by 7 bases, with 12 bases of the junction left unmatched. The CDR3 consists of 15 residues. Germline V CDR1 and CDR2: SGHNT, YYREEE (reference sequence). The CDR3 DNA sequence: TGTGCCAGCAGCCCGAGGGCAGGGGGCGCGTTTGGCTACACCTTC. Translation gives CASSPRAGGAFGYTF. Variable domain in full (rest from reference TRBV5-4 and TRBJ1-2): ETGVTQSPTHLIKTRGQQVTLRCSSQSGHNTVSWYQQALGQGPQFIFQYYREEENGRGNFPPRFSGLQFPNYSSELNVNALELDDSALYLCASSPRAGGAFGYTFGSGTRLTVV.

The chain is built from TRBV10-3 and TRBJ2-3; D might be TRBD1 (5 bases). CDR1 is ENHRY, CDR2 SYGVKD, per germline. V dropped 10 bases and J dropped 1 base, with 6 bases sitting between them. This CDR3 comprises 11 residues. The CDR3 here is CATTGTDTQYF. CDR3 DNA: TGTGCCACGACAGGCACAGATACGCAGTATTTT.

This clone was counted between two and nine times. V and J are TRBV7-9 and TRBJ1-6; the D is unclear. CDR3 length equals 14 residues. V shed 5 bases and J shed 8 bases, with 13 bases lying between them. Per germline, CDR1 SEHNR and CDR2 FQNEAQ (reference sequence). This CDR3 reads CASSLLGGDSPLHF. Written as DNA, the CDR3 is TGTGCCAGCAGCCTGCTAGGTGGTGATTCACCCCTCCACTTT.

The chain joins TRBV10-2 to TRBJ2-5; the match to TRBD2 covers 11 bases. V gave up 6 bases and J gave up 5 bases; unmatched junction bases: 5. Germline CDR1 is WSHSY and CDR2 is SAAADI. This CDR3 contains 14 residues. The CDR3 sequence: CASRASGGSETQYF. In DNA, the CDR3 is TGCGCCAGCAGAGCTAGCGGGGGGTCCGAGACCCAGTACTTC.

This chain connects TRBV5-1 to TRBJ1-6, with TRBD1 matching 8 bases. With 0 bases clipped from V and 10 bases from J, the junction kept 24 bases outside the gene matches. Germline V gives CDR1 SGHRS, CDR2 YFSETQ. The CDR3 contains 21 residues. Here the CDR3 DNA reads TGCGCCAGCAGCTTGGCCACAGGACAGGGACCCTGGGGGGTGTCGGGATCACCCCTCCACTTT. Translating it yields CASSLATGQGPWGVSGSPLHF.

The chain links TRBV27 to TRBJ1-1, with D tentatively TRBD1 (6 bases). Trimming removed 2 bases at V and 6 bases at J, with 16 bases between. The V gene's germline CDR1 is MNHEY and CDR2 SMNVEV (reference sequence). The CDR3 contains 15 residues. CDR3 amino acids: CASSLRGGSGPEAFF. In DNA form, the CDR3 reads TGTGCCAGCAGTTTAAGGGGGGGCAGCGGACCTGAAGCTTTCTTT.